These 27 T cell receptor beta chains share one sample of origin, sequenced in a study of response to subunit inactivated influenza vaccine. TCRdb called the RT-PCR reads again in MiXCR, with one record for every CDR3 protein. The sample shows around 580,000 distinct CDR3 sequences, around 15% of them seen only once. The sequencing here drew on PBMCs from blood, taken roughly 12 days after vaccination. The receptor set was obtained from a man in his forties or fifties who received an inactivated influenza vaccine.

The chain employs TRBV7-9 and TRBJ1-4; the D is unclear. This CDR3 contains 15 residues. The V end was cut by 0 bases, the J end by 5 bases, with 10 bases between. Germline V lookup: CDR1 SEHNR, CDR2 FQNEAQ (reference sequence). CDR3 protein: CASSLAVAENEKLFF. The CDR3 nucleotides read TGTGCCAGCAGCTTAGCAGTGGCAGAAAATGAAAAACTGTTTTTT.

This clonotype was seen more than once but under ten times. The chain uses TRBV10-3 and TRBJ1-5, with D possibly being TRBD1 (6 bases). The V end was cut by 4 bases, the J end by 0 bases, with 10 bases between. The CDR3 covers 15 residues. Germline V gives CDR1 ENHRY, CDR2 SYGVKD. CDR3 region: CAISAGVDSNQPQHF. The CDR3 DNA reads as TGTGCCATCAGTGCAGGGGTCGATAGCAATCAGCCCCAGCATTTT.

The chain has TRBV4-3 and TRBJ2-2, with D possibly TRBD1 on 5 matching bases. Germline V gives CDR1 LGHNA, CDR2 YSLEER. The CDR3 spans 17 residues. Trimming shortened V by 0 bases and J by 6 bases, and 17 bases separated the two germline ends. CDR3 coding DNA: TGCGCCAGCAGCCAAGATGTTACCAGGGATTACGCCGGGGAGCTGTTTTTT. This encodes CASSQDVTRDYAGELFF.

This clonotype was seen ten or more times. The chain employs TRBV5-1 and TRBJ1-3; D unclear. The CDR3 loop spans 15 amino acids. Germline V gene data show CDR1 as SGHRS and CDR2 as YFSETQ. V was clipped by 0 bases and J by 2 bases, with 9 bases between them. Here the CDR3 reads CASSLAAETGNTIYF. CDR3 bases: TGCGCCAGCAGCTTGGCAGCGGAAACTGGAAACACCATATATTTT.

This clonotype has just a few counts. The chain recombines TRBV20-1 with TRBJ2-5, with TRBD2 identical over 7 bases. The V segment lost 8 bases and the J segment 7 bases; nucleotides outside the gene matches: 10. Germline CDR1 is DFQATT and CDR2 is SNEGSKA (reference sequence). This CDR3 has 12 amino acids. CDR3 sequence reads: CSPKAGLMTQYF. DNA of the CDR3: TGCAGTCCCAAGGCGGGACTAATGACCCAGTACTTC.

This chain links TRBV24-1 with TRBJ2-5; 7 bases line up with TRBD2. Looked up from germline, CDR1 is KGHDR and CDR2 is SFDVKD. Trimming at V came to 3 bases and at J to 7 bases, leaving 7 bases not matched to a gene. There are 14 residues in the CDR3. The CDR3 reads CATSDPRGEGTQYF. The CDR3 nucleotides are TGTGCCACCAGTGATCCCCGGGGGGAGGGGACCCAGTACTTC.

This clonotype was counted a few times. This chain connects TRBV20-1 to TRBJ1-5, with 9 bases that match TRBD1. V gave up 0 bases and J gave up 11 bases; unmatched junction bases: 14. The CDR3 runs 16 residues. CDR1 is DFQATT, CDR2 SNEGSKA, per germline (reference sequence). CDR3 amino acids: CSARDPRQGEDWTQHF. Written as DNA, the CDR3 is TGCAGTGCTAGAGATCCTCGACAGGGGGAGGATTGGACCCAGCATTTT.

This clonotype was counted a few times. The CDR3 DNA reads as TGCGCCAGCAGCCAAGACGTTAGTACAGGGATAGATACGCAGTATTTT. This codes for CASSQDVSTGIDTQYF. The chain is built from TRBV4-3 and TRBJ2-3; possibly TRBD1 for D (6 bases). V lost 0 bases and J lost 5, with 15 bases in between. From germline, CDR1 is LGHNA and CDR2 YSLEER. This CDR3 comprises 16 residues.

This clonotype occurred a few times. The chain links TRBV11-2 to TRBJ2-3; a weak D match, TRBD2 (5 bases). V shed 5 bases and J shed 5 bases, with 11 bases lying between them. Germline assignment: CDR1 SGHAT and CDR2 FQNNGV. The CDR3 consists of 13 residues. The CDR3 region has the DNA TGTGCCAGCAGCGCCCGAGAGGGAGATACGCAGTATTTT. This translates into CASSAREGDTQYF. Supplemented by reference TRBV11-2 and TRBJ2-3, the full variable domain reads EAGVAQSPRYKIIEKRQSVAFWCNPISGHATLYWYQQILGQGPKLLIQFQNNGVVDDSQLPKDRFSAERLKGVDSTLKIQPAKLEDSAVYLCASSAREGDTQYFGPGTRLTVL.

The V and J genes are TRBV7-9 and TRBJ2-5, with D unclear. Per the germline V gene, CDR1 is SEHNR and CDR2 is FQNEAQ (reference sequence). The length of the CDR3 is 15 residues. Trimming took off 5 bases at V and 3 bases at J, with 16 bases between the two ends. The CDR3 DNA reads TGTGCCAGCAGCCTCCTAATTGGGCAGGAAGAGACCCAGTACTTC. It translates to CASSLLIGQEETQYF.

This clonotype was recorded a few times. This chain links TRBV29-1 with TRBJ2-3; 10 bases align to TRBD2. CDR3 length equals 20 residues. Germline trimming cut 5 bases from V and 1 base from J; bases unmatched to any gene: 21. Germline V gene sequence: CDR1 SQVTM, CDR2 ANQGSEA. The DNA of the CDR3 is TGCAGCGTTCACAGAGGGGCGGCTAGCGGGGGCCCCTTTGGCACAGATACGCAGTATTTT. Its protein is CSVHRGAASGGPFGTDTQYF.

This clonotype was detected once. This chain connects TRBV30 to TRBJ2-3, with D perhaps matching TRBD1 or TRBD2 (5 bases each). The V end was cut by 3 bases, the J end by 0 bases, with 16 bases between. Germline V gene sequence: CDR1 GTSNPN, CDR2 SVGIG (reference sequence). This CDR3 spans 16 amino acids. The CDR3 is CAWRWDGAASTDTQYF. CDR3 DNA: TGTGCCTGGAGGTGGGACGGCGCCGCTAGCACAGATACGCAGTATTTT.

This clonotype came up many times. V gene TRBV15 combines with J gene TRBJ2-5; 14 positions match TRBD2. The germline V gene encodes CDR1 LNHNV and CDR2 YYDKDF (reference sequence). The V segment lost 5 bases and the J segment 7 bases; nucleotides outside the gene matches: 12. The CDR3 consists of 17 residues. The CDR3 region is CATSPSGTSGSLTTQYF. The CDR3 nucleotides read TGTGCCACCAGCCCATCCGGGACTAGCGGGAGCCTGACGACCCAGTACTTC.

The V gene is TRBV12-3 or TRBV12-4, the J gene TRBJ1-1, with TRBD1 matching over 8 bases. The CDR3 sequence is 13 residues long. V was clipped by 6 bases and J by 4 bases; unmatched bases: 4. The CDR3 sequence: CASSIGTGTEAFF. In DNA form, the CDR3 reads TGTGCCAGCAGCATTGGGACAGGCACTGAAGCTTTCTTT.

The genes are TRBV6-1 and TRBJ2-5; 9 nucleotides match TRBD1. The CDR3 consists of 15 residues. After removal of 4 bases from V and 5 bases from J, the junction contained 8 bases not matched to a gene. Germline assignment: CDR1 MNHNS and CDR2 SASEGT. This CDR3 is CASSGRQGVGETQYF. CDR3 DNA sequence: TGTGCCAGCAGTGGCCGACAGGGGGTAGGGGAGACCCAGTACTTC.

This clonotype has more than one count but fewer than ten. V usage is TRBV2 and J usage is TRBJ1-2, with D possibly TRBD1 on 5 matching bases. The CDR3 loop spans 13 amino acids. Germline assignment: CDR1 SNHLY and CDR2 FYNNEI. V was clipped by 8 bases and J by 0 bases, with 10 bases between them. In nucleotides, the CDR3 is TGTGCCAGCGATCAGGGATCTAACTATGGCTACACCTTC. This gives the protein CASDQGSNYGYTF.

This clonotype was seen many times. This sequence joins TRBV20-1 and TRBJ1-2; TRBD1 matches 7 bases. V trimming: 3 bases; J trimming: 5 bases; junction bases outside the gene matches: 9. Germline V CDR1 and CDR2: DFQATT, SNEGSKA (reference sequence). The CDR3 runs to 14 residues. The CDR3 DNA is TGCAGTGCTAGGGGAATACAGGGGAAATATGGCTACACCTTC. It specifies CSARGIQGKYGYTF.

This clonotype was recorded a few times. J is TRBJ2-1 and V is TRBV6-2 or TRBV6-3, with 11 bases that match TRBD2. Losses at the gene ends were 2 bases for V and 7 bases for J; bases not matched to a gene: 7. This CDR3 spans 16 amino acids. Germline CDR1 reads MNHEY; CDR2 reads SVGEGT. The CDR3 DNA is TGTGCCAGCAGTTACGGAGTAGCGGGGGGGCAGAATGAGCAGTTCTTC. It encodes CASSYGVAGGQNEQFF.

The CDR3 here is CASSLRGTGGSQPQHF. CDR3 nucleotides: TGTGCCAGCAGCTTAAGGGGGACAGGGGGCAGTCAGCCCCAGCATTTT. The chain combines TRBV7-2 with TRBJ1-5; 12 nucleotides align to TRBD1. The V segment lost 2 bases and the J segment 6 bases; nucleotides outside the gene matches: 5. CDR1 is SGHTA and CDR2 is FQGNSA in the germline V gene. This CDR3 has 16 amino acids.

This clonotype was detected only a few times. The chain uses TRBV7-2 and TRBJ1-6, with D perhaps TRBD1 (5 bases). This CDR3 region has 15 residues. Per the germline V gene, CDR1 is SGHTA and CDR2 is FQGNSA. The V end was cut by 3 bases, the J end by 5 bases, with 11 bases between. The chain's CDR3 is CASSFSGTDNSPLHF. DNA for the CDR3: TGTGCCAGCAGCTTTTCCGGGACGGATAATTCACCCCTCCACTTT.

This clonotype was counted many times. CDR3 sequence: CASSTGTTNTGELFF. Written as DNA, the CDR3 is TGTGCCAGCAGTACCGGGACTACTAACACCGGGGAGCTGTTTTTT. V is TRBV3-1 and J is TRBJ2-2, with 7 bases fitting TRBD2. The CDR3 length is 15 residues. Germline CDR1 is LGHDT and CDR2 is YNNKEL (reference sequence). With 6 bases clipped from V and 2 bases from J, the junction kept 6 bases outside the gene matches.

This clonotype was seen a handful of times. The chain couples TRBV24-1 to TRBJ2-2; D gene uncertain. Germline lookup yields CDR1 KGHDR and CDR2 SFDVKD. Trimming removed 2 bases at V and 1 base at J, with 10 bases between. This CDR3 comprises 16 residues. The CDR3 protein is CATSDSQLGNTGELFF. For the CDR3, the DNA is TGTGCCACCAGTGATTCACAATTGGGGAACACCGGGGAGCTGTTTTTT.

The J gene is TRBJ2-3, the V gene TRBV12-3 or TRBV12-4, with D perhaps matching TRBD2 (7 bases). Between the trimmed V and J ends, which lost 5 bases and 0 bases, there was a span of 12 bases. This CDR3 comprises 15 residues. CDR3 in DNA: TGTGCCAGCAGTGACGGGGGGCGTAGCACAGATACGCAGTATTTT. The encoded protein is CASSDGGRSTDTQYF.

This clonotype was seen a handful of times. The CDR3 region has the DNA TGCAGTGCTAGAAATACAGGAACCTCCTACGAGCAGTACTTC. This translates into CSARNTGTSYEQYF. V and J are TRBV20-1 and TRBJ2-7; a weak D match, TRBD1 (5 bases). The germline V gene encodes CDR1 DFQATT and CDR2 SNEGSKA (reference sequence). V lost 2 bases and J lost 0, with 11 bases in between. The CDR3 extends over 14 amino acids.

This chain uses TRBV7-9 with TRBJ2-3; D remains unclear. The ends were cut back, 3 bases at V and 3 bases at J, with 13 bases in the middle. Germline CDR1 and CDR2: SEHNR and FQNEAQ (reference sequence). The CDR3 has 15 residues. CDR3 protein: CASSFQNSGTDTQYF. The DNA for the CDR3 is TGTGCCAGCAGCTTTCAAAACAGTGGGACAGATACGCAGTATTTT.

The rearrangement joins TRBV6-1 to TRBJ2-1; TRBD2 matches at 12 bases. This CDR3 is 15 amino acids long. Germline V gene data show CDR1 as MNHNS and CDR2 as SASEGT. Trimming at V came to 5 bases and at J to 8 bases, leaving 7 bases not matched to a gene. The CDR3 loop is CASSQPSGREDEQFF. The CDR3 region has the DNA TGTGCCAGCAGTCAACCTAGCGGGAGGGAGGATGAGCAGTTCTTC.

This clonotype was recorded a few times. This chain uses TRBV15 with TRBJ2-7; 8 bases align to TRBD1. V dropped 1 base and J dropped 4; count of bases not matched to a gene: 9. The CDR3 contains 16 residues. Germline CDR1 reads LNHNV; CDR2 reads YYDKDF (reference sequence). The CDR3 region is CATSRGGQGRGYEQYF. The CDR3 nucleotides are TGTGCCACCAGCAGAGGAGGACAGGGAAGAGGGTACGAGCAGTACTTC.